These 25 T cell receptor beta chains came from one sample sequenced in a study of CD8 T cells in Susac syndrome. cDNA came from about 0.5 to 1 ug RNA primed by random hexamers. TCRdb analysed the immunoSEQ multiplex PCR reads with MiXCR anew, one entry per CDR3 protein. The profile shows around 69,000 distinct CDR3 sequences, approximately 95% of them singletons. Sequencing was carried out using CD8+ T cells from PBMCs. The receptors here all came from a human donor with Susac syndrome.

The V and J genes are TRBV21-1 and TRBJ2-5; TRBD1 reflects the table's D call only, with no check against the DNA. TRBV21-1 is a pseudogene segment. This CDR3 is 18 amino acids long. As DNA, the CDR3 is TGTGCCAGCAGCAAAGGAGCCTCGCTCGGGGACAGGCGAGAGACCCAGTACTTC. This gives the protein CASSKGASLGDRRETQYF.

This clonotype has just one count. The rearrangement joins TRBV20-1 to TRBJ1-4; D call uncertain. V lost 3 bases and J lost 10, with 9 bases in between. CDR3 length equals 11 residues. Germline values: CDR1 DFQATT, CDR2 SNEGSKA (reference sequence). CDR3 region: CSARDLRKLFF. CDR3 DNA: TGCAGTGCTAGGGACCTCCGAAAACTGTTTTTT.

The chain carries TRBV7-9 and TRBJ2-7, with 7 bases aligning to TRBD1. The J segment lost 3 bases and the V segment lost 5 bases, leaving 10 bases of the junction unmatched. Germline V CDR1 and CDR2: SEHNR, FQNEAQ (reference sequence). The CDR3 sequence is 15 residues long. The CDR3 nucleotides are TGTGCCAGCAGCGATCCGGGACAGCGAAACTACGAGCAGTACTTC. This sequence encodes CASSDPGQRNYEQYF.

The CDR3 is CASSSRYTGRENYGYTF. The CDR3 coding sequence is TGTGCCAGCAGTTCCCGCTATACCGGACGGGAAAACTATGGCTACACCTTC. The chain couples TRBV12-3 or TRBV12-4 to TRBJ1-2; D gene ambiguous. Trimming pared 4 bases from V and 2 bases from J, leaving 20 bases between. This CDR3 comprises 17 residues.

The J gene is TRBJ1-1, the V gene TRBV19; tentative D call: TRBD1 (5 bases). CDR3 length: 16 amino acids. V lost 2 bases and J lost 4, with 17 bases in between. CDR1 LNHDA and CDR2 SQIVND come from the germline V gene (reference sequence). The CDR3 spells CASSIPHLQGGTEAFF. The CDR3 DNA follows: TGTGCCAGTAGTATACCCCATCTCCAGGGTGGCACTGAAGCTTTCTTT. Full variable domain (outside the CDR3, taken from reference TRBV19 and TRBJ1-1): DGGITQSPKYLFRKEGQNVTLSCEQNLNHDAMYWYRQDPGQGLRLIYYSQIVNDFQKGDIAEGYSVSREKKESFPLTVTSAQKNPTAFYLCASSIPHLQGGTEAFFGQGTRLTVV.

J is TRBJ2-5 and V is TRBV5-1; D may be TRBD1 (5 bases). This CDR3 is built from 17 residues. Germline values: CDR1 SGHRS, CDR2 YFSETQ. V gave up 4 bases and J gave up 2 bases, with 21 bases separating them. The CDR3 loop is CASSLNPGKWVQETQYF. CDR3 nucleotide sequence: TGCGCCAGCAGCCTAAACCCAGGGAAGTGGGTACAAGAGACCCAGTACTTC.

The gene calls are TRBV6-2 or TRBV6-3 and TRBJ1-2; no clear D. Germline values: CDR1 MNHEY, CDR2 SVGEGT. The CDR3 has 13 residues. Trimming shortened V by 0 bases and J by 6 bases, and 8 bases separated the two germline ends. CDR3 sequence: CASSYSTIDGYTF. The CDR3 DNA is TGTGCCAGCAGTTACTCGACCATCGATGGCTACACCTTC.

The chain joins TRBV18 to TRBJ1-1; 10 bases line up with TRBD1. CDR1 is KGHSH, CDR2 LQKENI, per germline. The V gene end was trimmed by 6 bases and the J gene end by 7 bases; junction bases not matched to a gene: 2. The CDR3 covers 12 residues. The CDR3 DNA reads TGTGCCAGCTCCCGGACAGGGGGTGAAGCTTTCTTT. Translating gives CASSRTGGEAFF.

The rearrangement links TRBV6-5 to TRBJ1-6; 8 bases line up with TRBD1. Germline V CDR1 and CDR2: MNHEY, SVGAGI. There are 15 residues in the CDR3. With V trimmed by 0 bases and J by 9 bases, 4 bases remained unmatched. As DNA, the CDR3 is TGTGCCAGCAGTTACTCGACAGGGGAGAGTTCACCCCTCCACTTT. It is translated as CASSYSTGESSPLHF.

The chain carries TRBV5-6 and TRBJ2-7, with D perhaps TRBD1 (8 bases). V was clipped by 0 bases and J by 4 bases, with 14 bases between them. Germline CDR1 is SGHDT and CDR2 is YYEEEE. The CDR3 consists of 15 residues. The CDR3 spells CASSLEGQGLYEQYF. Written as DNA, the CDR3 is TGTGCCAGCAGCTTGGAAGGACAGGGACTATACGAGCAGTACTTC.

The chain employs TRBV6-2 or TRBV6-3 and TRBJ1-6; 9 bases align to TRBD1. The CDR3 length is 12 residues. V shed 9 bases, J shed 7 bases, and the junction held 1 base outside the gene matches. In germline, CDR1 is MNHEY, CDR2 SVGEGT. In DNA, the CDR3 is TGTGCCAGTGGACAGGGGAATTCACCCCTCCACTTT. Protein: CASGQGNSPLHF.

In nucleotides, the CDR3 is TGTGCCAGCAGCCACGGGGTGATTACCTACGAGCAGTACTTC. Encoded protein: CASSHGVITYEQYF. The rearrangement joins TRBV2 to TRBJ2-7; D may be TRBD2 (5 bases). CDR3 length: 14 amino acids. CDR1 and CDR2 (germline): SNHLY, FYNNEI. Deletions cut 6 bases from V and 2 bases from J, with 14 bases between.

This clonotype was recorded only once. This chain connects TRBV20-1 to TRBJ2-3, with D tentatively TRBD1 (6 bases). Trimming took 0 bases from V and 2 from J, leaving 15 bases between them. The CDR3 consists of 16 residues. Germline V lookup: CDR1 DFQATT, CDR2 SNEGSKA (reference sequence). CDR3 nucleotide sequence: TGCAGTGCTAGAGACACCTCAGGGGAAGTCACAGATACGCAGTATTTT. This codes for CSARDTSGEVTDTQYF.

V usage is TRBV6-5 and J usage is TRBJ1-1; no reliable D call. Germline V gives CDR1 MNHEY, CDR2 SVGAGI. Trimming removed 2 bases at V and 3 bases at J, with 7 bases between. This CDR3 contains 13 residues. As DNA, the CDR3 is TGTGCCAGCAGTTACGGATTGGACACTGAAGCTTTCTTT. This translates into CASSYGLDTEAFF.

This clonotype was seen just once. The chain employs TRBV7-9 and TRBJ1-3; perhaps TRBD1 as D (6 bases). V lost 6 bases and J lost 2, with 14 bases in between. The CDR3 is 15 residues long. Germline V CDR1 and CDR2: SEHNR, FQNEAQ (reference sequence). CDR3 sequence: CASSHPGTTGNTIYF. The DNA of the CDR3 is TGTGCCAGCAGTCACCCGGGGACAACTGGAAACACCATATATTTT.

The chain links TRBV6-5 to TRBJ2-1; 10 bases are shared with TRBD1. Unmatched junction bases numbered 3, after V lost 4 bases and J lost 3 bases. CDR3 size: 15 residues. Germline V gives CDR1 MNHEY, CDR2 SVGAGI. The CDR3 reads CASSFGTGDYNEQFF. The CDR3 DNA follows: TGTGCCAGCAGTTTTGGGACAGGGGACTACAATGAGCAGTTCTTC.

The chain links TRBV28 to TRBJ2-7; TRBD2 aligns across 7 bases. V trimming: 3 bases; J trimming: 5 bases; junction bases outside the gene matches: 7. Germline V CDR1 and CDR2: MDHEN, SYDVKM. The CDR3 loop spans 14 amino acids. CDR3 nucleotides: TGTGCCAGCAGTTTTGCCAGCGGGACCCACGAGCAGTACTTC. Translating it yields CASSFASGTHEQYF. The full variable domain, with the rest looked up from reference TRBV28 and TRBJ2-7, is DVKVTQSSRYLVKRTGEKVFLECVQDMDHENMFWYRQDPGLGLRLIYFSYDVKMKEKGDIPEGYSVSREKKERFSLILESASTNQTSMYLCASSFASGTHEQYFGPGTRLTVT.

In this sample, this clonotype turned up a few times. The chain is built from TRBV12-3 or TRBV12-4 and TRBJ2-7; 10 bases map to TRBD2. Losses at the gene ends were 1 base for V and 5 bases for J; bases not matched to a gene: 5. The CDR3 is made up of 15 amino acids. The CDR3, as DNA: TGTGCCAGCAGTTTAGGAGGCCTAGCGGGGGACGAGCAGTACTTC. Its protein product is CASSLGGLAGDEQYF.

This clonotype has only one observation. The gene calls are TRBV29-1 and TRBJ2-1; TRBD2 aligns across 8 bases. The CDR3 has 14 residues. V shed 7 bases, J shed 6 bases, and the junction held 11 bases outside the gene matches. CDR1 SQVTM and CDR2 ANQGSEA come from the germline V gene. The CDR3 loop reads CSGSGTRSGNEQFF. The CDR3 nucleotides read TGCAGCGGGTCCGGGACTAGGAGCGGCAATGAGCAGTTCTTC.

On this clonotype itself: The DNA is left out, because the CDR3 cannot be placed on it with certainty; the CDR3 is given as TCRdb lists it. This chain links TRBV6-5 with TRBJ2-1; the D call in the table, TRBD2, was not verified against the DNA. The germline CDR1 and CDR2 sequences are MNHEY and SVGAGI. The CDR3 totals 15 residues, both ends included. CDR3 protein: CASSSSGGLYNEQFF.

The chain couples TRBV28 to TRBJ2-2; the D is unclear. The CDR3 has 14 residues. Trimming pared 4 bases from V and 2 bases from J, leaving 8 bases between. The germline gives CDR1 MDHEN, CDR2 SYDVKM. CDR3 loop: CASSSAYNTGELFF. CDR3 coding DNA: TGTGCCAGCAGTTCGGCCTATAACACCGGGGAGCTGTTTTTT.

V gene TRBV30 combines with J gene TRBJ2-7; D is undetermined. Per the germline V gene, CDR1 is GTSNPN and CDR2 is SVGIG (reference sequence). The CDR3 spans 12 residues. The germline V and J ends were trimmed by 7 bases and 2 bases, with 12 bases remaining between them. CDR3 loop: CAYTPSPYEQYF. The CDR3 region has the DNA TGTGCCTACACACCTTCCCCCTACGAGCAGTACTTC.

The chain is built from TRBV12-3 or TRBV12-4 and TRBJ2-2; D is perhaps TRBD1 (5 bases). V lost 5 bases and J lost 3, with 10 bases in between. There are 14 residues in the CDR3. The CDR3, as DNA: TGTGCCAGCAGTCTCAAGACAGACACCGGGGAGCTGTTTTTT. This gives the protein CASSLKTDTGELFF.

Remarks on this clonotype: One end of the junction is discordant with germline, which a read error may explain. The chain combines TRBV7-7 with TRBJ2-5; unclear D gene. The CDR3 loop spans 13 amino acids. Germline CDR1 reads SSHAT; CDR2 reads FNYEAQ (reference sequence). The CDR3 is CASSPNPLETQYF. The DNA of the CDR3 is TGTGCTAGCAGCCCAAACCCGCTAGAGACCCAGTACTTC.

The chain links TRBV6-5 to TRBJ1-4; D uncertain. The germline CDR1 and CDR2 sequences are MNHEY and SVGAGI. The CDR3 is 16 amino acids. V was shortened by 0 bases and J by 0 bases, with 8 bases between the two germline ends. CDR3 in DNA: TGTGCCAGCAGTTACTCCTGGGGATCAACTAATGAAAAACTGTTTTTT. Its protein product is CASSYSWGSTNEKLFF.